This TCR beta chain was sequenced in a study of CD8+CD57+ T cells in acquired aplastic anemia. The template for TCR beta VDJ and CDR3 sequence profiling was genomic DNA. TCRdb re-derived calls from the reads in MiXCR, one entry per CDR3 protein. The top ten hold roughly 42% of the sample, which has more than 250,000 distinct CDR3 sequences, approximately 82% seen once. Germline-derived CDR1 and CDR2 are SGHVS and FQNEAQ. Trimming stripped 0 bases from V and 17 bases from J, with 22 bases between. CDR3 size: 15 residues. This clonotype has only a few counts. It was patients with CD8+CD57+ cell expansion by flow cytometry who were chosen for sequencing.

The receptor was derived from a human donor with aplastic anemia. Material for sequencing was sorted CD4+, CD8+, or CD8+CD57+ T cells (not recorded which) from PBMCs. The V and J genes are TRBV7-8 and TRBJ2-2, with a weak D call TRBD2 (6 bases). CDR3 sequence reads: CASSLAGGPDTQFFF. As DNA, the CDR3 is TGTGCCAGCAGCTTAGCGGGAGGTCCCGATACGCAGTTTTTTTTT.